A selection of T cell receptor beta chains follows, all from one sample in a study of technical replicates of blood from several donors. Assay: immunoSEQ multiplex PCR; the TCRdb copy retains only in-frame clones and omits some. The sample includes 70,000 to 95,000 clones, approximately 91% of them seen just once. The sample consisted of T cells isolated from PBMCs. The receptors derive from a human donor in good health. Some clones in this sample may be carry-over from other donors' samples. The CDR3 runs from the conserved cysteine through the conserved F or W. A D gene is named only where the DNA matches it firmly. The size entry is marked missing in some rows and otherwise reads once, few, many or a size class.

cdr3_nt cdr3_aa v_call d_call j_call clone_size
TGTGCCAGCAGCACAGGAAACACCATATATTTT CASSTGNTIYF TRBV6-6 - TRBJ1-3 few
TGTGCCAGCAGCATATCCCACAAATCCTACGAGCAGTACTTC CASSISHKSYEQYF TRBV5-6 - TRBJ2-7 once
TGCGCCAGCTTCCCGGGGGGATGGGAAGGTCCCTATGGCTACACCTTC CASFPGGWEGPYGYTF TRBV5-1 - TRBJ1-2 -
TGTGCCACAGTTGCTCCCTACGGGAGGCGCTCCTACGAGCAGTACTTC CATVAPYGRRSYEQYF TRBV27 TRBD2 TRBJ2-7 -
TGTGCCAGCAGCTTGTTCTCCGTCGACACTGAAGCTTTCTTT CASSLFSVDTEAFF TRBV5-1 - TRBJ1-1 -
TGTGCCAGCAGCTTAGCCTTATTTGGTAGCGGGACGTACAATGAGCAGTTCTTC CASSLALFGSGTYNEQFF TRBV7-8 TRBD2 TRBJ2-1 -
TGCGCCAGCAGCCAAGATCTGGGGGAAGGGGGCTACGAGCAGTACTTC CASSQDLGEGGYEQYF TRBV4-3 - TRBJ2-7 -
TGTGCCAGCAGCTACCTAGCGGGAGGAGCCCACGAGCAGTACTTC CASSYLAGGAHEQYF TRBV5-4 TRBD2 TRBJ2-7 -
TGTGCCAGCAGCTTCACTAGCGGGAGGATCTACGAGCAGTACTTC CASSFTSGRIYEQYF TRBV5-8 TRBD2 TRBJ2-7 -
TGTGCTAGTGGAACCGGGTCCTCCTACAATGAGCAGTTCTTC CASGTGSSYNEQFF TRBV12-5 - TRBJ2-1 -
TGTGCCAGCAGCTTGGACAGCCTCGGGGCCAACGTCCTGACTTTC CASSLDSLGANVLTF TRBV11-2 - TRBJ2-6 once
TGCGCCAGCAGCCGAGGAGGTGGGGGGAGCTCCTACAATGAGCAGTTCTTC CASSRGGGGSSYNEQFF TRBV10-1 - TRBJ2-1 -
TGTGCCTCCGAATCCGGGACTAGCGGCACAGATACGCAGTATTTT CASESGTSGTDTQYF TRBV10-3 TRBD2 TRBJ2-3 -
TGTGCCTGGAGCGGTTGGGTAGGGGTAAGGAGCTCCTACAATGAGCAGTTCTTC CAWSGWVGVRSSYNEQFF TRBV30 - TRBJ2-1 -
TGTGCCAGCAGTGAGGGGGCTGGCTACACCTTC CASSEGAGYTF TRBV2 - TRBJ1-2 -
TGTGCCAGCAGCGTAGGAAGCGACGTGACCCAGTACTTC CASSVGSDVTQYF TRBV9 - TRBJ2-5 -
TGTGCCAGCAGGGATCAGGGGCTTGGGGATACGCAGTATTTT CASRDQGLGDTQYF TRBV7-2 - TRBJ2-3 -
TGTGCCAGCAGCCCCCGGACTAGCGGGAGTACAGGCGAGCAGTACTTC CASSPRTSGSTGEQYF TRBV9 TRBD2 TRBJ2-7 -
TGTGCCAGCAGCCAAGGCGGGGGGCTGAAGGCTTTCTTT CASSQGGGLKAFF TRBV14 - TRBJ1-1 -
TGCGCCAGCAGCTCCTCCAGGAGGTCCCCTGGGGCCAACGTCCTGACTTTC CASSSSRRSPGANVLTF TRBV5-1 - TRBJ2-6 -
TGTGCCAGCAGTGAAAAAGTGCGGGTGCAGGACTATGGCTACACCTTC CASSEKVRVQDYGYTF TRBV6-1 - TRBJ1-2 -
TGTGCCAGCAGCGCCCGGACTAGCCGCACAGATACGCAGTATTTT CASSARTSRTDTQYF TRBV7-9 TRBD2 TRBJ2-3 -
TGTGCCAGCAGTTTAACGCGGGAGGGCCAGGGTGAGCAGTTCTTC CASSLTREGQGEQFF TRBV28 TRBD2 TRBJ2-1 -
TGTGCCAGCAGCTACCGGGACAGGAACTATGGCTACACCTTC CASSYRDRNYGYTF TRBV11-2 TRBD1 TRBJ1-2 once
TGTGCCAGCAGATTGGCTTCGAATGAGCAGTTCTTC CASRLASNEQFF TRBV27 - TRBJ2-1 -
TGTGCCAGCAGCCCGGGGGGATCTAATGAAAAACTGTTTTTT CASSPGGSNEKLFF TRBV5-4 - TRBJ1-4 few
TGTGCCAGCAGCCCGGGGACAGGGGGTCGCGCTTTCTTT CASSPGTGGRAFF TRBV9 TRBD1 TRBJ1-1 -
TGTGCCAGCAGCTTTAGTACAGGCAGCACTGAAGCTTTCTTT CASSFSTGSTEAFF TRBV13 - TRBJ1-1 -
TGTGCCAGCAGCCAAGGGGCCTTGTACCAAGAGACCCAGTACTTC CASSQGALYQETQYF TRBV7-6 - TRBJ2-5 once
TGTGCCGACCAGGACGAGCAGTACTTC CADQDEQYF TRBV21-1 - TRBJ2-7 few
TGTGCCACCAGCAGAGATTCAGGAGGCTACACCTTC CATSRDSGGYTF TRBV15 - TRBJ1-2 -
TGTGCCAGCAGTTTTCCAGACTATGGCTACACCTTC CASSFPDYGYTF TRBV28 - TRBJ1-2 -
TGTGCCACCACCAGCCGACTAGCTGGTTCCGGGGAGCTGTTTTTT CATTSRLAGSGELFF TRBV15 TRBD2 TRBJ2-2 -
TGTGCCAGCAGCCTACCTGGGGGGTACACTGAAGCTTTCTTT CASSLPGGYTEAFF TRBV7-9 - TRBJ1-1 few
TGCGCCAGCAGCCAAGATTGGGGGGGTATGAACACTGAAGCTTTCTTT CASSQDWGGMNTEAFF TRBV4-3 - TRBJ1-1 -
TGTGCCAGCAGCCATTCAACGAGGCGGGCCATGGATACGCAGTATTTT CASSHSTRRAMDTQYF TRBV7-2 - TRBJ2-3 -
TGTGCCAGCAGTTTGAGGTCTAGCACAGATACGCAGTATTTT CASSLRSSTDTQYF TRBV27 - TRBJ2-3 -
TGTGCCAGCACGGCGGGAGGGACCTACAATGAGCAGTTCTTC CASTAGGTYNEQFF TRBV7-8 TRBD2 TRBJ2-1 -
TGTGCCAGCACCCCGACCGGAGGGAGGGTCGGGGAGCTGTTTTTT CASTPTGGRVGELFF TRBV11-2 TRBD2 TRBJ2-2 -
TGTGCCAGCAGTTACTCGAGTAGCTCCTACGAGCAGTACTTC CASSYSSSSYEQYF TRBV6-5 - TRBJ2-7 -
TGCGCCAGCAGCTTGGAAGGGAGACAGGACGAGCAGTACTTC CASSLEGRQDEQYF TRBV5-1 - TRBJ2-7 -
TGTGCCAGCTCACCACTTTCACAGGGAAACGAGCAGTACTTC CASSPLSQGNEQYF TRBV18 - TRBJ2-7 once